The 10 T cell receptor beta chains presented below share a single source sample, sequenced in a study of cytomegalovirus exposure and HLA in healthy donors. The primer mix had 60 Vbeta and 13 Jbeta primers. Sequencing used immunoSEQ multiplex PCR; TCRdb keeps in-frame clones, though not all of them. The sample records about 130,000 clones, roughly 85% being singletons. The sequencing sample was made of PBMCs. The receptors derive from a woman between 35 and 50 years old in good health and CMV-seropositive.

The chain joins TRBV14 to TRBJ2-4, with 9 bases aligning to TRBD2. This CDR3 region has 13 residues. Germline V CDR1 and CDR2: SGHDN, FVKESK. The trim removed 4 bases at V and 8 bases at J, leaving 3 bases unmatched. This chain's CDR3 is CASSRGLADIQYF. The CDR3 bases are TGTGCCAGCAGCCGGGGACTAGCCGACATTCAGTACTTC.

In DNA form, the CDR3 reads TGTGCCAGTAGTATAGCAAGCGGGAGGGCGGGGAATGAGCAGTTCTTC. Translation: CASSIASGRAGNEQFF. The gene calls are TRBV19 and TRBJ2-1, with 10 bases that match TRBD2. The CDR3 consists of 16 residues. The trim removed 1 base at V and 7 bases at J, leaving 7 bases unmatched. Germline V gene sequence: CDR1 LNHDA, CDR2 SQIVND (reference sequence).

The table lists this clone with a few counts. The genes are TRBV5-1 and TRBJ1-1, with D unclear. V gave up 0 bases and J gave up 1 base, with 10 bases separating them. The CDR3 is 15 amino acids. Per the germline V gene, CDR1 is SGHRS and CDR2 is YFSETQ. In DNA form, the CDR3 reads TGCGCCAGCAGCTTGGGACAAGGGAGGAACACTGAAGCTTTCTTT. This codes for CASSLGQGRNTEAFF.

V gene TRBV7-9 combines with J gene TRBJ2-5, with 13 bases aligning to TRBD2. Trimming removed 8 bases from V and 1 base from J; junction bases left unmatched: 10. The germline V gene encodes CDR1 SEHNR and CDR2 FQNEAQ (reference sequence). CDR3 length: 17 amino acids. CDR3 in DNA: TGTGCCAGCGTCTCCGGGACTAGCGGGACGATCCAAGAGACCCAGTACTTC. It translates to CASVSGTSGTIQETQYF.

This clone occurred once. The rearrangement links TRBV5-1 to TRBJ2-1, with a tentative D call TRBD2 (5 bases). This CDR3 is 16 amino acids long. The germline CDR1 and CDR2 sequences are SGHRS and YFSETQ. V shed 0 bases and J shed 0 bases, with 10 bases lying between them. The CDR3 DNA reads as TGCGCCAGCAGCTTGGACCCCAGCGGCTCCTACAATGAGCAGTTCTTC. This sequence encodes CASSLDPSGSYNEQFF.

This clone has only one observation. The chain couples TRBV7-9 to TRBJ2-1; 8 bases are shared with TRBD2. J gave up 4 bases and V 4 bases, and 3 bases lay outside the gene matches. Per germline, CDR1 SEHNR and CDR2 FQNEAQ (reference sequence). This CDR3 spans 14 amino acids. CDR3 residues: CASSSLAVYNEQFF. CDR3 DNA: TGTGCCAGCAGCTCACTAGCGGTATACAATGAGCAGTTCTTC.

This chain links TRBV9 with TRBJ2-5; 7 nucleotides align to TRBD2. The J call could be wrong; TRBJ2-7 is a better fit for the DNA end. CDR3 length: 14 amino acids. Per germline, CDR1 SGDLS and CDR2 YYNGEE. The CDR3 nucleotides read TGTGCCAGCAGCGAAAGCGGGACCCCCTACGAGCAGTACTTC. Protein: CASSESGTPYEQYF.

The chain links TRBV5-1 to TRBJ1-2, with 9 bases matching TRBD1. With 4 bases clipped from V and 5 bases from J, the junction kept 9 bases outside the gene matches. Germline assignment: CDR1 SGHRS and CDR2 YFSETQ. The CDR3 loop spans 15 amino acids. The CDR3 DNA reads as TGCGCCAGCAGCCTTAGGTTTGGACAGGGGTATGGCTACACCTTC. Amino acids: CASSLRFGQGYGYTF.

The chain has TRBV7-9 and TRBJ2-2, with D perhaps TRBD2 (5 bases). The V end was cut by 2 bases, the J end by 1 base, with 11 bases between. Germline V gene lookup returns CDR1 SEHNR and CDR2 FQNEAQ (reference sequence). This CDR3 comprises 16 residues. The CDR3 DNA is TGTGCCAGCAGCTTACTAACTAGTGAGAACACCGGGGAGCTGTTTTTT. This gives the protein CASSLLTSENTGELFF.

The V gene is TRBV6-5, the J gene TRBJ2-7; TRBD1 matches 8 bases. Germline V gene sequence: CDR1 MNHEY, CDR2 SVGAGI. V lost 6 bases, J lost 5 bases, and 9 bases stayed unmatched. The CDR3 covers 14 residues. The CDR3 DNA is TGTGCCAGCAGGACGGACAGGGTTTCCCACGAGCAGTACTTC. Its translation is CASRTDRVSHEQYF.